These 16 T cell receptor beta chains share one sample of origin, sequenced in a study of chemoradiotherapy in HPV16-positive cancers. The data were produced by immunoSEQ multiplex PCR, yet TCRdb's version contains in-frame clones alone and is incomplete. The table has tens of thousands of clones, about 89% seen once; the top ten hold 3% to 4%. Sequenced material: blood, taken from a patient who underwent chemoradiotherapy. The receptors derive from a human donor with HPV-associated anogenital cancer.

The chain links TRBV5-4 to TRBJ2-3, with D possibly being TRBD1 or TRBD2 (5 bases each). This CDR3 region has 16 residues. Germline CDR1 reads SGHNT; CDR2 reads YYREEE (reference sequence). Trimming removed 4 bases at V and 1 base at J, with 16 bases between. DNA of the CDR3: TGTGCCAGCAGCCTGGGGCTCACGCGGGGCACAGATACGCAGTATTTT. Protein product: CASSLGLTRGTDTQYF. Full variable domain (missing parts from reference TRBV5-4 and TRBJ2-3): ETGVTQSPTHLIKTRGQQVTLRCSSQSGHNTVSWYQQALGQGPQFIFQYYREEENGRGNFPPRFSGLQFPNYSSELNVNALELDDSALYLCASSLGLTRGTDTQYFGPGTRLTVL.

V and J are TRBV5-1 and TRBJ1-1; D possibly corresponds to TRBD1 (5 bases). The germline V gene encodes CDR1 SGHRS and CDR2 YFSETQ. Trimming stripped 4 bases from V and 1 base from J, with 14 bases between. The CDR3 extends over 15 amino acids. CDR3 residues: CASSRGTGGNTEAFF. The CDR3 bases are TGCGCCAGCAGCCGGGGAACAGGAGGGAACACTGAAGCTTTCTTT.

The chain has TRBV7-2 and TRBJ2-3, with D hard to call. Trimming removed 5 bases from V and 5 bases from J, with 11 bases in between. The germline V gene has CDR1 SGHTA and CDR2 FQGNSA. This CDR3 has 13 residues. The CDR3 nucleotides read TGTGCCAGCAGCACGGGCCGGAAAGATACGCAGTATTTT. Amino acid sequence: CASSTGRKDTQYF.

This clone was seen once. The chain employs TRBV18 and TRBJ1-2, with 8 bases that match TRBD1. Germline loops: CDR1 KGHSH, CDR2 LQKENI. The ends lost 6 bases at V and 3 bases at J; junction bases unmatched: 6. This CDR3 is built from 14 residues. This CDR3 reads CASSLGQGDYGYTF. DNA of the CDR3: TGTGCCAGCTCCCTTGGACAGGGCGACTATGGCTACACCTTC.

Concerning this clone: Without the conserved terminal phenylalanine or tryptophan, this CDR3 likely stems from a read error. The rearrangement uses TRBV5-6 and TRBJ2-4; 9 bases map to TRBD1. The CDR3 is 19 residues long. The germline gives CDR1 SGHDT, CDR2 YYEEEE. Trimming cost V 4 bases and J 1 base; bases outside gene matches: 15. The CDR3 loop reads CASSRAGTGLDLAKNIQYL. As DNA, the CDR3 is TGTGCCAGCAGCAGGGCCGGGACAGGGTTAGATCTTGCCAAAAACATTCAGTACCTC.

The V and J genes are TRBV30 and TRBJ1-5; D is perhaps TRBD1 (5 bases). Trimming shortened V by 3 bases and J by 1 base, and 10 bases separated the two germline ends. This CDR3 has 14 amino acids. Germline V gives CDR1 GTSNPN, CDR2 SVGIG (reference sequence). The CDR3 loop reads CAWRPQGSNQPQHF. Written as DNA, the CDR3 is TGTGCCTGGAGGCCGCAGGGCAGCAATCAGCCCCAGCATTTT. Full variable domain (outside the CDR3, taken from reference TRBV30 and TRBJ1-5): SQTIHQWPATLVQPVGSPLSLECTVEGTSNPNLYWYRQAAGRGLQLLFYSVGIGQISSEVPQNLSASRPQDRQFILSSKKLLLSDSGFYLCAWRPQGSNQPQHFGDGTRLSIL.

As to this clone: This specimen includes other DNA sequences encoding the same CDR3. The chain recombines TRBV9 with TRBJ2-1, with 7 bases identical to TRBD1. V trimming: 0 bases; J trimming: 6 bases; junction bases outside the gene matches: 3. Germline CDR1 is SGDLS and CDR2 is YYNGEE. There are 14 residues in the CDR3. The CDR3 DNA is TGTGCCAGCAGCGTAGATAGGGGGCGCAATGAGCAGTTCTTC. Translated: CASSVDRGRNEQFF. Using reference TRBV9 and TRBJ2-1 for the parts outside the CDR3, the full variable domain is DSGVTQTPKHLITATGQRVTLRCSPRSGDLSVYWYQQSLDQGLQFLIQYYNGEERAKGNILERFSAQQFPDLHSELNLSSLELGDSALYFCASSVDRGRNEQFFGPGTRLTVL.

Here the CDR3 reads CASSLTGWGNQPQHF. The CDR3 DNA sequence: TGTGCCAGTAGTCTAACAGGGTGGGGCAATCAGCCCCAGCATTTT. This chain connects TRBV19 to TRBJ1-5; the D gene is possibly TRBD1 (6 bases). CDR1 is LNHDA, CDR2 SQIVND, per germline (reference sequence). V was cut by 5 bases and J by 2 bases, with 13 bases left in between. The CDR3 sequence is 15 residues long.

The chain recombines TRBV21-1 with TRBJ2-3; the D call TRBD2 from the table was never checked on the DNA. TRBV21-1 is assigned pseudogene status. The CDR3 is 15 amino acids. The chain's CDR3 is CASRETTVMQDTQYF. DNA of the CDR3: TGTGCCAGCAGAGAGACTACAGTCATGCAAGATACGCAGTATTTT.

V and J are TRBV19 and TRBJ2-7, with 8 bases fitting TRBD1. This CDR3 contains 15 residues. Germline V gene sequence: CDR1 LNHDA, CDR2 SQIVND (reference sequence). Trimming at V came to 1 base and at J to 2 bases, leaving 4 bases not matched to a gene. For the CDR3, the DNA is TGTGCCAGTAGTATAGCAGGGGACAGGACCTACGAGCAGTACTTC. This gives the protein CASSIAGDRTYEQYF.

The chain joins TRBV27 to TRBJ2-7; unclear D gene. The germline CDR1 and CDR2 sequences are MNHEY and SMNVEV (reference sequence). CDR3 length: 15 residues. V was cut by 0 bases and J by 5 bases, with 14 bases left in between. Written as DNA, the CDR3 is TGTGCCAGCAGTTTATCGTTTGGCGAGAGCAACGAGCAGTACTTC. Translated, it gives CASSLSFGESNEQYF.

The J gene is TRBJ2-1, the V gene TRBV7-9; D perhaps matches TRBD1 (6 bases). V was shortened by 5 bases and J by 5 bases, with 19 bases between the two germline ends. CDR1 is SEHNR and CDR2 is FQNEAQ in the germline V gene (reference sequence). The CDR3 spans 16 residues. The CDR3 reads CASSVGALLSHNEQFF. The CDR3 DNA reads TGTGCCAGCAGCGTGGGGGCCCTTCTTTCCCACAATGAGCAGTTCTTC.

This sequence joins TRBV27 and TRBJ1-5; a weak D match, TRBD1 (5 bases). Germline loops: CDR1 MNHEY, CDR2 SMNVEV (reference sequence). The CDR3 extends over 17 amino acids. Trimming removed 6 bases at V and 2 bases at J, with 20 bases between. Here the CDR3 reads CASRGNRTPGGNQPQHF. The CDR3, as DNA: TGTGCCAGCAGGGGGAACAGGACTCCGGGGGGCAATCAGCCCCAGCATTTT.

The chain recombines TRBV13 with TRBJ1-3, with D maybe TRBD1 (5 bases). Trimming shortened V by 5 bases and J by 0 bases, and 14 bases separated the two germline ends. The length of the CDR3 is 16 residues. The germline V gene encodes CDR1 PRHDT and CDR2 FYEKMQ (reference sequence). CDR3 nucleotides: TGTGCCAGCAGCACCTCCGGGGCCCTCTCTGGAAACACCATATATTTT. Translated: CASSTSGALSGNTIYF.

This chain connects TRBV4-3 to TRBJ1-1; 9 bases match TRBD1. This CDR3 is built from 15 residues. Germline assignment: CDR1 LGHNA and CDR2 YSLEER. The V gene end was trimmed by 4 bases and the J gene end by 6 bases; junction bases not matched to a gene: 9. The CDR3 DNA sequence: TGCGCCAGCAGCCCGATTCTAGGGACAGGGCCTGAAGCTTTCTTT. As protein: CASSPILGTGPEAFF.

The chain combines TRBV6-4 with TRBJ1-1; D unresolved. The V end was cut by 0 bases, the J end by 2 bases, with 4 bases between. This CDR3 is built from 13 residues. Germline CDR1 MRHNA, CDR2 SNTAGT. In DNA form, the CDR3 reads TGTGCCAGCAGTGACTCGGCCAACACTGAAGCTTTCTTT. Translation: CASSDSANTEAFF.